Many counts were recorded for the clone carrying this T cell receptor (beta chain). CDR1 is SGHTA, CDR2 FQGNSA, per germline. Trimming shortened V by 6 bases and J by 7 bases, and 12 bases separated the two germline ends. The CDR3 contains 13 residues. It was by 5'RACE with 10-nucleotide random UMIs that the cDNA was made. TCRdb fed the 5' RACE reads into MiXCR, producing one record per CDR3 protein. This table has 30,000 to 40,000 distinct CDR3 sequences, roughly 10% appearing once. This sample is part of a study of neurological immune-mediated disorders. Time point: technical triplicate 1. The chain couples TRBV7-2 to TRBJ2-2; a weak D match, TRBD1 (5 bases). Sample: PBMCs. The sequence derives from a man aged 60-69 years with HTLV-1-associated myelopathy (HAM/TSP). The CDR3 protein is CASSLTGNGELFF. CDR3 in DNA: TGTGCCAGCAGTCTAACAGGCAACGGGGAGCTGTTTTTT.